The 10 T cell receptor beta chains in this list originate from one sample, sequenced in a study of shared clonotypes between healthy human individuals. Profiled with immunoSEQ multiplex PCR; TCRdb holds only in-frame clones, not every one. The repertoire consists of 2 million to 2.5 million clones, with just under 95% occurring once and the leading ten covering 0.37%. The sample comprised naive CD4+ T cells from PBMCs. The subset was: CD45RA+ positively selected. The receptors come from a man younger than 35 in good health. Some clones in this sample may be carry-over from other donors' samples.

CDR3 amino acids: CASSPSVGSNQPQHF. CDR3 in DNA: TGTGCCAGCAGCCCCTCGGTAGGAAGCAATCAGCCCCAGCATTTT. The chain couples TRBV9 to TRBJ1-5; D gene unclear. The germline CDR1 and CDR2 sequences are SGDLS and YYNGEE. This CDR3 contains 15 residues. The V end lost 4 bases, the J end lost 1 base, and 12 bases lay between the germline ends.

DNA of the CDR3: TGTGCCAGCAGCGTCAGTACCGGGGGTTCAGGAGGCCAAGAGACCCAGTACTTC. Its translation is CASSVSTGGSGGQETQYF. This chain connects TRBV9 to TRBJ2-5, with a possible D match to TRBD2 (6 bases). Germline lookup yields CDR1 SGDLS and CDR2 YYNGEE. The CDR3 totals 18 residues. V was pared by 2 bases and J by 1 base, with 21 bases between. Using reference TRBV9 and TRBJ2-5 for the parts outside the CDR3, the full variable domain is DSGVTQTPKHLITATGQRVTLRCSPRSGDLSVYWYQQSLDQGLQFLIQYYNGEERAKGNILERFSAQQFPDLHSELNLSSLELGDSALYFCASSVSTGGSGGQETQYFGPGTRLLVL.

This chain's CDR3 is CASSPRTGTNEKLFF. The CDR3 DNA reads TGTGCCAGCAGCCCCCGGACCGGGACTAATGAAAAACTGTTTTTT. The gene calls are TRBV7-2 and TRBJ1-4; no clear D. This CDR3 is 15 amino acids long. Trimming took 5 bases from V and 2 from J, leaving 12 bases between them. Germline loops: CDR1 SGHTA, CDR2 FQGNSA.

This chain connects TRBV28 to TRBJ1-2, with a weak D call TRBD1 (5 bases). This CDR3 is 13 amino acids long. From germline, CDR1 is MDHEN and CDR2 SYDVKM. V gave up 3 bases and J gave up 6 bases, with 11 bases separating them. In DNA form, the CDR3 reads TGTGCCAGCAGTTTCGGGGCGCTGAATGGCTACACCTTC. Translating it yields CASSFGALNGYTF.

This clone was seen a single time. The chain employs TRBV27 and TRBJ1-4; D possibly corresponds to TRBD1 (5 bases). The germline V and J ends were trimmed by 6 bases and 1 base, with 15 bases remaining between them. Germline CDR1 MNHEY, CDR2 SMNVEV (reference sequence). The CDR3 runs to 16 residues. The DNA of the CDR3 is TGTGCCAGCAGCCGGGGGGTAATTCAAACTAATGAAAAACTGTTTTTT. Amino acid sequence: CASSRGVIQTNEKLFF.

The table lists this clone with a few counts. DNA of the CDR3: TGCGCCAGCAGCGCCACAGGGAAAGTGAACACTGAAGCTTTCTTT. Amino acid sequence: CASSATGKVNTEAFF. The rearrangement links TRBV5-1 to TRBJ1-1; tentatively, D is TRBD1 (6 bases). Trimming took off 4 bases at V and 0 bases at J, with 13 bases between the two ends. The CDR3 has 15 amino acids. Germline assignment: CDR1 SGHRS and CDR2 YFSETQ.

This chain joins TRBV18 and TRBJ2-7, with TRBD1 as a possible D gene (6 bases). CDR3 length equals 15 residues. Germline V gene data show CDR1 as KGHSH and CDR2 as LQKENI. Trimming cost V 3 bases and J 6 bases, with 18 bases left between them. CDR3 nucleotides: TGTGCCAGCTCACCGGGATCAGGACAGACCGGCGAGCAGTACTTC. Translating it yields CASSPGSGQTGEQYF.

CDR3 nucleotides: TGTGCCAGCAGCCCCTCAACACGGCCCGAAGAGCAGTACTTC. This sequence encodes CASSPSTRPEEQYF. The V call is TRBV7-2, the J call TRBJ2-7; D is undetermined. The CDR3 is made up of 14 amino acids. Trimming left V 5 bases short and J 7 bases short, with 18 bases between. Germline CDR1 SGHTA, CDR2 FQGNSA.

The chain employs TRBV11-2 and TRBJ2-7, with D maybe TRBD2 (5 bases). Trimming took off 4 bases at V and 2 bases at J, with 12 bases between the two ends. CDR1 is SGHAT and CDR2 is FQNNGV in the germline V gene. The CDR3 contains 14 residues. The chain's CDR3 is CASSSRGSAYEQYF. The CDR3 DNA is TGTGCCAGCAGCTCGCGAGGTAGCGCCTACGAGCAGTACTTC.

The J gene is TRBJ2-6, the V gene TRBV4-2; D is undetermined. The CDR3 runs 15 residues. CDR1 is LGHNA, CDR2 YNFKEQ, per germline. V lost 0 bases and J 4 bases, leaving 7 bases between the germline ends. DNA for the CDR3: TGTGCCAGCAGCCAAGAGCTGGCCGGGGCCAACGTCCTGACTTTC. Its protein product is CASSQELAGANVLTF.